A single sample gave rise to the 17 T cell receptor beta chains below, sequenced in a study of radiation and T cells in renal cell carcinoma. TCRdb keeps only in-frame clones here, not all; method: immunoSEQ multiplex PCR. The repertoire has some 80,000 clones, approximately 87% of them found once; the top ten carry more than 2%. Time point here: blood 4 weeks post-SBRT, at nephrectomy. Specified treatment: 15 Gy SBRT to primary tumor, nephrectomy 4 weeks later. This specimen was blood, taken from a patient whose treatment included radiotherapy and nephrectomy. The receptor source for this set is a woman aged 60-75 years with renal cell carcinoma.

The chain links TRBV19 to TRBJ1-1; D remains ambiguous. The V gene lost 1 base and the J gene lost 1 base, with 4 bases spanning the gap. The CDR3 totals 13 residues. Germline CDR1 is LNHDA and CDR2 is SQIVND (reference sequence). The CDR3 protein is CASSIVENTEAFF. The CDR3, as DNA: TGTGCCAGTAGTATAGTGGAGAACACTGAAGCTTTCTTT.

As to this clone: Since a much larger clone is just one base distant, this may be a read error. Other DNA sequences in this specimen translate into the identical CDR3. V and J are TRBV11-3 and TRBJ1-1; D gene unclear. CDR3 length: 13 amino acids. Germline CDR1 is SGHNT and CDR2 is YENEEA. CDR3 residues: CASSLKGNTEAFF. CDR3 DNA sequence: TGTGCCAGTAGCTTAAAAGGAAACACTGAAGCTTTCTTT.

The gene calls are TRBV9 and TRBJ2-3; TRBD2 aligns across 9 bases. This CDR3 is built from 17 residues. Trimming at V came to 0 bases and at J to 0 bases, leaving 5 bases not matched to a gene. From germline, CDR1 is SGDLS and CDR2 YYNGEE. The CDR3 region has the DNA TGTGCCAGCAGCGTAGGAATAGCGGGGGATAGCACAGATACGCAGTATTTT. This sequence encodes CASSVGIAGDSTDTQYF. The entire variable domain, with the rest obtained from reference TRBV9 and TRBJ2-3, is as follows: DSGVTQTPKHLITATGQRVTLRCSPRSGDLSVYWYQQSLDQGLQFLIQYYNGEERAKGNILERFSAQQFPDLHSELNLSSLELGDSALYFCASSVGIAGDSTDTQYFGPGTRLTVL.

Comments on this clone: Other DNA sequences in the sample encode the same CDR3. V gene TRBV30 combines with J gene TRBJ2-5; D is ambiguous. Germline V gives CDR1 GTSNPN, CDR2 SVGIG (reference sequence). V lost 0 bases to trimming and J lost 4 bases, with 3 bases between them. The CDR3 spans 11 residues. This chain's CDR3 is CAWSVGETQYF. The CDR3 DNA is TGTGCCTGGAGTGTAGGAGAGACCCAGTACTTC.

The chain recombines TRBV30 with TRBJ2-1; a possible D gene is TRBD2 (6 bases). The V and J ends lost 5 bases and 1 base respectively, with 15 bases between them. CDR1 is GTSNPN, CDR2 SVGIG, per germline (reference sequence). The CDR3 contains 15 residues. CDR3 sequence (DNA): TGTGCCTGGTACCCTTTCGGGAGATCCTACAATGAGCAGTTCTTC. As protein: CAWYPFGRSYNEQFF.

The chain couples TRBV30 to TRBJ2-2, with a weak D call TRBD1 (6 bases). Trimming removed 1 base at V and 2 bases at J, with 14 bases between. CDR1 and CDR2 from the germline V gene are GTSNPN and SVGIG (reference sequence). The CDR3 has 16 residues. In DNA, the CDR3 is TGTGCCTGGAGTGGGGGGACATCATCTAACACCGGGGAGCTGTTTTTT. Its protein product is CAWSGGTSSNTGELFF.

V gene TRBV19 combines with J gene TRBJ2-3, with 12 positions matching TRBD1. CDR3 length: 15 residues. CDR1 and CDR2 from the germline V gene are LNHDA and SQIVND (reference sequence). The junction had 9 bases not matched to a gene; V was cut back by 7 bases and J by 7 bases. The CDR3 DNA reads TGTGCCAGTACCCTAACGGGACAGGGGGCGAATACGCAGTATTTT. This codes for CASTLTGQGANTQYF.

This chain uses TRBV18 with TRBJ2-5, with D maybe TRBD2 (6 bases). The length of the CDR3 is 14 residues. The V gene's germline CDR1 is KGHSH and CDR2 LQKENI. V shed 3 bases and J shed 2 bases, with 10 bases lying between them. The CDR3 loop is CASSPGLRQETQYF. The CDR3 DNA follows: TGTGCCAGCTCACCGGGACTTCGTCAAGAGACCCAGTACTTC.

This clone has a handful of counts. This chain links TRBV29-1 with TRBJ2-3; 9 bases align to TRBD1. The CDR3 is 14 residues long. Germline V gene data show CDR1 as SQVTM and CDR2 as ANQGSEA. J was trimmed by 0 bases and V by 5 bases; bases with no gene match: 3. DNA for the CDR3: TGCAGCGTTCAGACAGGGGGTAGCACAGATACGCAGTATTTT. Translation: CSVQTGGSTDTQYF.

This clone was recorded once. The V gene is TRBV2, the J gene TRBJ2-2, with D uncertain. CDR3 length: 15 residues. CDR1 SNHLY and CDR2 FYNNEI come from the germline V gene. Trimming took 4 bases from V and 5 from J, leaving 14 bases between them. The CDR3 spells CASSGRDQLTGELFF. The CDR3 nucleotides are TGTGCCAGCAGTGGAAGAGACCAGCTAACCGGGGAGCTGTTTTTT.

The chain's CDR3 is CASTPARRTDTQYF. As DNA, the CDR3 is TGTGCCAGCACCCCCGCGAGGCGCACAGATACGCAGTATTTT. V and J are TRBV6-5 and TRBJ2-3, with unresolved D. The CDR3 spans 14 residues. Trimming took 7 bases from V and 1 from J, leaving 12 bases between them. CDR1 is MNHEY and CDR2 is SVGAGI in the germline V gene.

There are a few counts of this clone. Its ends do not fully match the called genes, so a read error is possible. The chain carries TRBV19 and TRBJ2-1; 7 positions match TRBD2. The CDR3 is made up of 15 amino acids. The V gene's germline CDR1 is LNHDA and CDR2 SQIVND (reference sequence). The CDR3: CASRIGGSAYNEQFF. Written as DNA, the CDR3 is TGTGCCAGTAGGATAGGCGGGAGCGCGTACAATGAGCAGTTCTTC.

The CDR3 is CASSLSDGVSYGYTF. In nucleotides, the CDR3 is TGCGCCAGCAGCTTGTCGGATGGGGTGTCTTATGGCTACACCTTC. The chain couples TRBV5-1 to TRBJ1-2; D is unclear. In germline, CDR1 is SGHRS, CDR2 YFSETQ. The ends were cut back, 1 base at V and 5 bases at J, with 15 bases in the middle. The CDR3 is 15 amino acids.

The chain combines TRBV7-2 with TRBJ2-7; 10 positions match TRBD2. With 5 bases clipped from V and 5 bases from J, the junction kept 9 bases outside the gene matches. The germline gives CDR1 SGHTA, CDR2 FQGNSA. This CDR3 is 15 amino acids long. This CDR3 is CASSLRLAGTNEQYF. In DNA, the CDR3 is TGTGCCAGCAGCCTTAGACTAGCGGGTACGAACGAGCAGTACTTC. The full variable domain, in which reference TRBV7-2 and TRBJ2-7 provide the parts outside the CDR3, is GAGVSQSPSNKVTEKGKDVELRCDPISGHTALYWYRQSLGQGLEFLIYFQGNSAPDKSGLPSDRFSAERTGGSVSTLTIQRTQQEDSAVYLCASSLRLAGTNEQYFGPGTRLTVT.

V is TRBV4-1 and J is TRBJ1-2; 8 nucleotides line up with TRBD1. The CDR3 has 14 residues. Germline assignment: CDR1 MGHRA and CDR2 YSYEKL. With 2 bases clipped from V and 7 bases from J, the junction kept 6 bases outside the gene matches. The CDR3 protein is CASSQPTGAVGYTF. The CDR3 nucleotides are TGCGCCAGCAGCCAACCGACAGGGGCGGTTGGCTACACCTTC.

The rearrangement links TRBV10-3 to TRBJ2-3, with 7 bases identical to TRBD2. The CDR3 totals 14 residues. J lost 2 bases, V lost 7 bases, and 6 bases had no gene match. Germline CDR1 and CDR2: ENHRY and SYGVKD. The CDR3 sequence is CAINEAGTTDTQYF. CDR3 bases: TGTGCCATCAACGAAGCGGGAACCACAGATACGCAGTATTTT.

This clone is labeled as medium-sized. The V and J genes are TRBV7-9 and TRBJ2-1, with a weak D call TRBD1 (5 bases). The CDR3 has 13 residues. V was clipped by 3 bases and J by 4 bases, with 7 bases between them. Per germline, CDR1 SEHNR and CDR2 FQNEAQ (reference sequence). CDR3 in amino acids: CASSFQGYNEQFF. The CDR3 DNA follows: TGTGCCAGCAGCTTCCAGGGTTACAATGAGCAGTTCTTC.